Listed below are T cell receptor beta chains from one sample, sequenced in a study of identical twins. TCRdb fed the 5' RACE reads into MiXCR, producing one record per CDR3 protein. The data show roughly 350,000 distinct CDR3 sequences, with more than 9% seen just once and 7.2% held by the top ten. The sample was also linked to a second study, of yellow fever vaccine responses in identical twins.

Material: CD8+ T cells sorted from blood. These TCRs come from a woman aged 18-29 years in good health. Each CDR3 is given with its conserved first and last residue. A D gene is named only where the DNA matches it firmly. Size values are once, few and many counts, or a class for expanded clones, and some rows have none.

J	size	D	V	DNA	CDR3
TRBJ2-1	-	-	TRBV7-8	TGTGCCAGCAGCTTAGCTGGCAGCCGCTCCTACAATGAGCAGTTCTTC	CASSLAGSRSYNEQFF
TRBJ1-6	-	-	TRBV7-9	TGTGCCAGCAGCCCTACGTACAGGGATTCACCCCTCCACTTT	CASSPTYRDSPLHF
TRBJ2-7	-	TRBD2	TRBV28	TGTGCCAGCAGTACCATACCAGGACTAGCCCTTAAGACCTACGAGCAGTACTTC	CASSTIPGLALKTYEQYF
TRBJ1-5	few	-	TRBV2	TGTGCCAGCAGTGAAGGGACAGATAGCAATCAGCCCCAGCATTTT	CASSEGTDSNQPQHF
TRBJ2-1	few	-	TRBV12-3/TRBV12-4	TGTGCCAGCAGTCCCTCTAGGCATGAGCAGTTCTTC	CASSPSRHEQFF
TRBJ2-5	-	TRBD1	TRBV27	TGTGCCAGCAGTTTGTTGGACAGGGGGCTTCAAGAGACCCAGTACTTC	CASSLLDRGLQETQYF
TRBJ2-3	-	-	TRBV12-3/TRBV12-4	TGTGCCAGCAGTCAATACCCAGACATTTCTAGCACAGATACGCAGTATTTT	CASSQYPDISSTDTQYF
TRBJ2-3	-	-	TRBV7-7	TGTGCCAGCAGCCAAGGACGGGGTCCTGGTCAGGATACGCAGTATTTT	CASSQGRGPGQDTQYF
TRBJ2-7	many	-	TRBV5-1	TGCGCCAGCAGCTTGGAAGGGGCCAGGAATGACGAGCAGTACTTC	CASSLEGARNDEQYF
TRBJ2-5	few	TRBD1	TRBV7-9	TGTGCCAGCAGCTTAGCTGGGACAGGGGTAGAGACCCAGTACTTC	CASSLAGTGVETQYF
TRBJ2-2	few	-	TRBV6-2/TRBV6-3	TGTGCCAGCTCAGGGGGGGATTCCACCGGGGAGCTGTTTTTT	CASSGGDSTGELFF
TRBJ1-1	-	-	TRBV11-2	TGTGCCAGCAGCGGTATCGAGGCTGAAGCTTTCTTT	CASSGIEAEAFF
TRBJ2-3	-	TRBD2	TRBV5-1	TGCGCCAGCAGCTTCTCCGGGACTAGCGGCCACGTTAGCACAGATACGCAGTATTTT	CASSFSGTSGHVSTDTQYF
TRBJ1-5	-	-	TRBV2	TGTGCCAGCAGTGAAGGGGGGCCTATTCAGCCCCAGCATTTT	CASSEGGPIQPQHF
TRBJ2-1	few	TRBD2	TRBV2	TGTGCCCGCAGCCACCTCCTCAAAGCGGGGGTATCCTACAATGAGCAGTTCTTC	CARSHLLKAGVSYNEQFF
TRBJ2-5	few	-	TRBV14	TGTGCCAGCAAACGGCCACTCCAGGAGACCCAGTACTTC	CASKRPLQETQYF
TRBJ1-1	-	TRBD1	TRBV2	TGTGCCAGCAGTGAAAGTAGGACAGGGACGAACACTGAAGCTTTCTTT	CASSESRTGTNTEAFF